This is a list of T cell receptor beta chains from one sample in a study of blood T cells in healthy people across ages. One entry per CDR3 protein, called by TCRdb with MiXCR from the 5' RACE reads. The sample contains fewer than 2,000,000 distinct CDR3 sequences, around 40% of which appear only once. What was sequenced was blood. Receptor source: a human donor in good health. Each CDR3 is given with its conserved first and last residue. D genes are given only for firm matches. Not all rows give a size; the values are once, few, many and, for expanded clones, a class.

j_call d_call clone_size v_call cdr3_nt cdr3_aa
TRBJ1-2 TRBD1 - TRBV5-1 TGCGCCAGCAGCTTGACCCCCCTGACAGGGGTTAATGGCTACACCTTC CASSLTPLTGVNGYTF
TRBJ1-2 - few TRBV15 TGTGCCACCAGCAGAGAAGGCGGCCGTAGCGCCCGCTATGGCTACACCTTC CATSREGGRSARYGYTF
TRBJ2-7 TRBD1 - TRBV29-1 TGCAGCGTTGAACAGGACAGGGACTACGAGCAGTACTTC CSVEQDRDYEQYF
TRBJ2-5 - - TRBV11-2 TGTGCCAGCAGCTTGGAGGCTGATCTAGGCCAAACCCAGTACTTC CASSLEADLGQTQYF
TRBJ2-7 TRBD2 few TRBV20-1 TGCAGTGCTTCTAGCGGGGGGGTCTACGAGCAGTACTTC CSASSGGVYEQYF
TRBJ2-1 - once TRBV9 TGTGCCAGCAGCCCCCCGGCTGGGGATGAGCAGTTCTTC CASSPPAGDEQFF
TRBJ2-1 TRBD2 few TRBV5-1 TGCGCCAGCAGCCAGACCGTACTAGCGGGGGGTTACAATGAGCAGTTCTTC CASSQTVLAGGYNEQFF
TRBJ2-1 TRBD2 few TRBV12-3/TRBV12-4 TGTGCCAGCAGCCCTTCACTCTCCTTAGCGGGGGGGATGTTAAATGAGCAGTTCTTC CASSPSLSLAGGMLNEQFF
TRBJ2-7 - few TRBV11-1 TGTGCCAGCAGCTCCCCCTCGGAGGACCGCAACTCCTACGAGCAGTACTTC CASSSPSEDRNSYEQYF
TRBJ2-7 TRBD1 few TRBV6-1 TGTGCCAGCAGGAAGGACAGGGCCTCCTACGAGCAGTACTTC CASRKDRASYEQYF
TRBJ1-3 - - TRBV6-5 TGTGCCAGCAGTTACAAAGGGAGCCTTCTAGGAGGAAACACCATATATTTT CASSYKGSLLGGNTIYF
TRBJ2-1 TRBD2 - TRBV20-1 TGCAGCCCTACCGGGACTAGCGGGGGGGCGGGCAATGAGCAGTTCTTC CSPTGTSGGAGNEQFF
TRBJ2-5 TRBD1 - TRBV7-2 TGTGCCAGCAGCCTGGGGGGGACAGGGAGCCAAGAGACCCAGTACTTC CASSLGGTGSQETQYF
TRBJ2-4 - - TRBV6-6 TGTGCCAGCAGTTTAAACAGGGTGCTAGCCAAGGTGTACTTC CASSLNRVLAKVYF
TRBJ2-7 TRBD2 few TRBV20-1 TGCAGTGCAAGGAGCGGGGGTGAGTTCTACGAGCAGTACTTC CSARSGGEFYEQYF
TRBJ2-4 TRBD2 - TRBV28 TGTGCCAGCAGTTTGAGCGGGGGGGAAGACATTCAGTACTTC CASSLSGGEDIQYF
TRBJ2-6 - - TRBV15 TGTGCCACCAGCAGAGTGGTTGCTGGGGCCAACGTCCTGACTTTC CATSRVVAGANVLTF
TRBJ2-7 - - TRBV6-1 TGTGCCAGCAGTCCCGTGGGGATCGAGCAGTACTTC CASSPVGIEQYF
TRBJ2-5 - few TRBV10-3 TGTGCCATCAGTGATAACGGAGTGGAGACCCAGTACTTC CAISDNGVETQYF
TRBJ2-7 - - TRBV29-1 TGCAGCGGTATTTGGGGCTCCGAGCAGTACTTC CSGIWGSEQYF
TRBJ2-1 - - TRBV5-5 TGTGCCAGCAGCTGGGAGGCGGGGCGATTGCATGGCAATGAGCAGTTCTTC CASSWEAGRLHGNEQFF
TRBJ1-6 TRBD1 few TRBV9 TGTGCCAGCAGCGCCGGGACAGCGAATTCGCCCCTCCACTTT CASSAGTANSPLHF
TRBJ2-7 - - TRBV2 TGTGCCAGCAGGTGGGGGGGCTCCTACAATGAGCAGTACTTC CASRWGGSYNEQYF
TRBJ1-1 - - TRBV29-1 TGCAGCGACGAATCGGGGTTCTTT CSDESGFF
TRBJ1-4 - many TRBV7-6 TGTGCCAGCAGTTCCGGACGGTTAAATGAAAAACTGTTTTTT CASSSGRLNEKLFF
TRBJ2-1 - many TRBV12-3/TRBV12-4 TGTGCCAGCAGTCTTTGGGGAGCTGCGGCCAATGAGCAGTTCTTC CASSLWGAAANEQFF
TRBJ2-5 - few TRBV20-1 TGCAGTGCTGCCATGGAGACCCAGTACTTC CSAAMETQYF
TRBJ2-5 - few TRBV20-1 TGCAGTGCATATACCCCCTCTCAGGGCAGAGAGACCCAGTACTTC CSAYTPSQGRETQYF
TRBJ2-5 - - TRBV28 TGTGCCAGCAGTTTTCCCGCTGCAGGGGTAGAGACCCAGTACTTC CASSFPAAGVETQYF
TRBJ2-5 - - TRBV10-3 TGTGCCATCAGTGAGTCGGGGGGAGGCGATGAGCAGTACTTC CAISESGGGDEQYF
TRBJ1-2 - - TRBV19 TGTGCCAGTAGTACCCAACGGCAGGCGTACTATGGCTACACCTTC CASSTQRQAYYGYTF
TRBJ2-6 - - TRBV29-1 TGCAGCGCATCGCGGGACACGGATTCTGGGGCCAACGTCCTGACTTTC CSASRDTDSGANVLTF
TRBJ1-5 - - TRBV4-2 TGTGCCAGCAGCCAAACAGTGGGACGGCTCCTACCCCAGCATTTT CASSQTVGRLLPQHF
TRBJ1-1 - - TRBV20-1 TGCAGTGCTAGACCGTTTGACACTGAAGCTTTCTTT CSARPFDTEAFF
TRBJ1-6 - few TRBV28 TGTGCCAGCACCCTTGGGGGCAGGGGCTTTGCACCCCTCCACTTT CASTLGGRGFAPLHF
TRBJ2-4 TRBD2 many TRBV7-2 TGTGCCAGCAGCTCTAGCGGGCCCGGACTAAGCATTCAGTACTTC CASSSSGPGLSIQYF
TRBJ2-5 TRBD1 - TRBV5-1 TGCGCCGGCAGATCGACAGGGGTAGAGACCCAGTACTTC CAGRSTGVETQYF
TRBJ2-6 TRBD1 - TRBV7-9 TGTGCCAGCAGCTCAGGCACCGGGACAGGGGGGGCTGGGGCCAACGTCCTGACTTTC CASSSGTGTGGAGANVLTF
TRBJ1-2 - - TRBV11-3 TGTGCCAGCAGCTCCGGGAATGGTGGCTACACCTTC CASSSGNGGYTF
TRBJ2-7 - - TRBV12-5 TGTGCTAGTGGTTTTGATGTGTACGAGCAGTACTTC CASGFDVYEQYF
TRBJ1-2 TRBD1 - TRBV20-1 TGCAGTGCTAGAGATCTCGGGACAGCTGGTGGCTACACCTTC CSARDLGTAGGYTF
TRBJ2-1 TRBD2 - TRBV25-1 TGTGCCAGCAGTGAATATTTTCGAAGTGCGGGACTAATAAACAATGAGCAGTTCTTC CASSEYFRSAGLINNEQFF
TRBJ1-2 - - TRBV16 TGTGCCAGCAGCCAGATGGGAACTCGCTATGGCTACACCTTC CASSQMGTRYGYTF
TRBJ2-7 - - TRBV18 TGTGCCAGCTCACCACCCGGTGCGGCGTCTTCCTACGAGCAGTACTTC CASSPPGAASSYEQYF
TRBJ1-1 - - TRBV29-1 TGCAGCGTTGAAGTGACAGAGCTTGAAGCTTTCTTT CSVEVTELEAFF
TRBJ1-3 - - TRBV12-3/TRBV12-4 TGTGCCAGCAGTCGGGGCCTCTCTGGAAACACCATATATTTT CASSRGLSGNTIYF
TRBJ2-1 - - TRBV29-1 TGCAGCGCCCGTGGCCAGGGGCGCAATGAGCAGTTCTTC CSARGQGRNEQFF
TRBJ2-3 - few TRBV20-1 TGCAGTGTTAAAGGGGGGGCGGATGTCACAGATACGCAGTATTTT CSVKGGADVTDTQYF
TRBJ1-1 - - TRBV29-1 TGCAGCGTTGGGGGCGTGGGGGGGAACACTGAAGCTTTCTTT CSVGGVGGNTEAFF
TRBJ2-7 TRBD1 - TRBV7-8 TGTGCCGGCAGCTTACGAGGACAGGGGAGGCAGTACTTC CAGSLRGQGRQYF
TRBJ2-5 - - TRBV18 TGTGCCAGCTCACTGGGAGTCTCACCGGAGGACCAGTACTTC CASSLGVSPEDQYF
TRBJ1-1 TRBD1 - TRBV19 TGTGCCAGTAGCCCTCACGTCGACAGGGTCATGAGTACTGAAGCTTTCTTT CASSPHVDRVMSTEAFF
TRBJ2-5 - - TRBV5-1 TGCGCCAGCAGCCCCCCGCTAGAAAGAGAGGCCCAGTACTTC CASSPPLEREAQYF
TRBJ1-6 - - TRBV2 TGTGCCAGCAGTCACGGGACGCCGCTCCGCCACTTT CASSHGTPLRHF
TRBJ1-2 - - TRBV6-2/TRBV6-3 TGTGCCAGCAGTTACGACGCGGGCAGGGCAGGTACTAACTATGGCTACACCTTC CASSYDAGRAGTNYGYTF